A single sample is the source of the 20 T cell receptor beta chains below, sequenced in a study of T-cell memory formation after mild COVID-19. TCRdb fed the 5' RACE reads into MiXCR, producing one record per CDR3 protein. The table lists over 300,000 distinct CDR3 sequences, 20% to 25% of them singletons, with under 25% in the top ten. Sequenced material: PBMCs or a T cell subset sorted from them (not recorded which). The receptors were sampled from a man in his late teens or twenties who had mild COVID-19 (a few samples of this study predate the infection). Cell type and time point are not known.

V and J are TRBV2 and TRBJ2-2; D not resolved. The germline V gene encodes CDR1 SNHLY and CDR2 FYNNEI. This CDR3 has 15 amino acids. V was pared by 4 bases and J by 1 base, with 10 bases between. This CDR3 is CASSVGRMNTGELFF. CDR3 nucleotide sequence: TGTGCCAGCAGTGTGGGCCGGATGAACACCGGGGAGCTGTTTTTT.

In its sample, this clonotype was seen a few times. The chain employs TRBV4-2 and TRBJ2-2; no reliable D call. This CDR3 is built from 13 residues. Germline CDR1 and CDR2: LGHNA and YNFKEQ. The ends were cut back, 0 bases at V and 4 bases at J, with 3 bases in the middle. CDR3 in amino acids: CASSQESTGELFF. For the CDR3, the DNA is TGTGCCAGCAGCCAAGAGAGCACCGGGGAGCTGTTTTTT.

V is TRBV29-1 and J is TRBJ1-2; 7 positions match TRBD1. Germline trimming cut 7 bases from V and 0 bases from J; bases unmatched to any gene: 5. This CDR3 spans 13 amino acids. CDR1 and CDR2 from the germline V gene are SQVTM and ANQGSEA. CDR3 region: CSARTGTNYGYTF. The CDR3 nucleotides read TGCAGCGCTCGGACAGGAACTAACTATGGCTACACCTTC.

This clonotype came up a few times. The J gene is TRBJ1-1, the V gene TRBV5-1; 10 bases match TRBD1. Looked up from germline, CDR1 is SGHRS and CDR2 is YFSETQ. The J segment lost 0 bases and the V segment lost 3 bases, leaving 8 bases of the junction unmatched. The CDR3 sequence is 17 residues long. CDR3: CASSSPRTGGLNTEAFF. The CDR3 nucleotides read TGCGCCAGCAGCTCGCCCCGGACAGGGGGATTGAACACTGAAGCTTTCTTT.

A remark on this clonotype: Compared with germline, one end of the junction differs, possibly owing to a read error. This chain's CDR3 is CASILAGGRYGYTF. The DNA for the CDR3 is TGCGCCAGCATCTTGGCAGGCGGACGCTATGGCTACACCTTC. The chain employs TRBV5-1 and TRBJ1-2, with D unclear. Germline CDR1 is SGHRS and CDR2 is YFSETQ. CDR3 length: 14 residues.

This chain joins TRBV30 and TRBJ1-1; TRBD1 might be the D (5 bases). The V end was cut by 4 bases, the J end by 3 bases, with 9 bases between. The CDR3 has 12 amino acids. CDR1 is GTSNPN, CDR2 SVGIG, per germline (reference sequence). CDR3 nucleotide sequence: TGTGCCTGGACCCAGGGTGACACTGAAGCTTTCTTT. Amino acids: CAWTQGDTEAFF.

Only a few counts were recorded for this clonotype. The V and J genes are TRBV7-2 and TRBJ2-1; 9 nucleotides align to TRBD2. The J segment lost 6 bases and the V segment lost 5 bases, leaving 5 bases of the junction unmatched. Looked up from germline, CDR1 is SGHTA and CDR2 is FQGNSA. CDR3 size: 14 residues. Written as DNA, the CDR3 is TGTGCCAGCAGCCGGACTAGCGTTAGCAATGAGCAGTTCTTC. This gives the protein CASSRTSVSNEQFF.

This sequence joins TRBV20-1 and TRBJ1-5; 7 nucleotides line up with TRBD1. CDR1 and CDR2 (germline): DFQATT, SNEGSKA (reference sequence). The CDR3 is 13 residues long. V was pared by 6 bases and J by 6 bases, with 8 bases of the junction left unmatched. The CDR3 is CSAIDRAAQPQHF. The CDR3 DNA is TGCAGTGCGATCGACAGGGCAGCTCAGCCCCAGCATTTT.

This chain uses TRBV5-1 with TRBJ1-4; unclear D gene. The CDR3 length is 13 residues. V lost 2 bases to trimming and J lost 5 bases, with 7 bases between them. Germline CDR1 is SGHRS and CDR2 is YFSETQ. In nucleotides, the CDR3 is TGCGCCAGCAGCTTAGAAGGGAATGAAAAACTGTTTTTT. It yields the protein CASSLEGNEKLFF.

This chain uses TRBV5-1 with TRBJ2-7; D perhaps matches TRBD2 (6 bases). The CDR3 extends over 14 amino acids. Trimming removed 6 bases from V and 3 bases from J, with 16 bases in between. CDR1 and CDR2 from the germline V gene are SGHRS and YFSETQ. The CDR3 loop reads CASKGGQGGYEQYF. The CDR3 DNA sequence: TGCGCCAGCAAGGGCGGGCAGGGAGGCTACGAGCAGTACTTC.

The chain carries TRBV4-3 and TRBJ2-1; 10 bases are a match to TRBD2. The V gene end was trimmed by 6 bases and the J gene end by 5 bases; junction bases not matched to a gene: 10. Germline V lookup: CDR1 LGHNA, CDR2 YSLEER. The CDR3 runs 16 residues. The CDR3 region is CASSGLAGALHNEQFF. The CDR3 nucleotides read TGCGCCAGCAGTGGGCTAGCGGGGGCCCTCCACAATGAGCAGTTCTTC.

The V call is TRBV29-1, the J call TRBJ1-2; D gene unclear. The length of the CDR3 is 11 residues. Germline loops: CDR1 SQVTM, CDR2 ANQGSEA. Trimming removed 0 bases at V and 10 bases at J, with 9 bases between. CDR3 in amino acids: CSVEDQDLYTF. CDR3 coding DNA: TGCAGCGTTGAAGATCAGGACCTCTACACCTTC.

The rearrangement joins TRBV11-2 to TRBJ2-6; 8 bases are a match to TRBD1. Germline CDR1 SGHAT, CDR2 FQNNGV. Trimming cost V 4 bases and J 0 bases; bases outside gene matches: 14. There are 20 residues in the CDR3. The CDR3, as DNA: TGTGCCAGCAGCTCACGGGAACGACAGGGGAGGAGCTCTGGGGCCAACGTCCTGACTTTC. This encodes CASSSRERQGRSSGANVLTF.

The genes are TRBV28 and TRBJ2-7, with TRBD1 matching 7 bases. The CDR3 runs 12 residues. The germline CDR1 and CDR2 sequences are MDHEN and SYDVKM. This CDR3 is CASSERGTVKDV. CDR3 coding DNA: TGTGCCAGCAGCGAGAGGGGGACAGTGAAGGACGTC.

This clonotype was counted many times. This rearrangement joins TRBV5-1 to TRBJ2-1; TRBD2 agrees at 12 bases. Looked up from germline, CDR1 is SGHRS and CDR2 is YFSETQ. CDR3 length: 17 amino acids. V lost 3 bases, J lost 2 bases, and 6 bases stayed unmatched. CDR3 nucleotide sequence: TGCGCCAGCAGCTCGGCCAGGACTAGCGGGACCTACAATGAGCAGTTCTTC. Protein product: CASSSARTSGTYNEQFF.

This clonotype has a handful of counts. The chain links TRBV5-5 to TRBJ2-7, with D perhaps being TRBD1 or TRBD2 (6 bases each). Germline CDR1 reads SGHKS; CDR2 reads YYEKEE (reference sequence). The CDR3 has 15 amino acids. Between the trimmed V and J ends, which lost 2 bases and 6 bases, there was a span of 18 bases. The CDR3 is CASSFVADSSREQYV. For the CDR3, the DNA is TGTGCCAGCAGCTTTGTAGCGGACAGTTCCCGCGAGCAGTACGTC.

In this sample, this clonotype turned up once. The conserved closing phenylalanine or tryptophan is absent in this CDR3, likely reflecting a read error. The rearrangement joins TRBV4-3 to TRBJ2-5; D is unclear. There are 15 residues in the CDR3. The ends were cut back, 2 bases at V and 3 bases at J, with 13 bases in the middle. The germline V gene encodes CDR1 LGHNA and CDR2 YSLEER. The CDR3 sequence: CASSQRLRAEETQYL. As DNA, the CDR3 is TGCGCCAGCAGCCAAAGACTCCGGGCAGAAGAGACCCAGTACTTA.

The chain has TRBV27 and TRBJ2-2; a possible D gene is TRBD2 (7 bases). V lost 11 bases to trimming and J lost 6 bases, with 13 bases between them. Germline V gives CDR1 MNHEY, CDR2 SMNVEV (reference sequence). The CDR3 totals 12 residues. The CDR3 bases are TGTGCCGCCGCGGGGGCACCCGGGGAGCTGTTTTTT. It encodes CAAAGAPGELFF.

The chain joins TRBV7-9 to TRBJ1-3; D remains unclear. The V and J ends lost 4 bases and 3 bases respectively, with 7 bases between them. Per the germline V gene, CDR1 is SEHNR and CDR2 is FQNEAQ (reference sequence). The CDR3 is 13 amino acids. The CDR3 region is CASSSWGGNTIYF. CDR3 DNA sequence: TGTGCCAGCAGCTCCTGGGGTGGAAACACCATATATTTT. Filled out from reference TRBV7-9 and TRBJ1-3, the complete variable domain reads DTGVSQNPRHKITKRGQNVTFRCDPISEHNRLYWYRQTLGQGPEFLTYFQNEAQLEKSRLLSDRFSAERPKGSFSTLEIQRTEQGDSAMYLCASSSWGGNTIYFGEGSWLTVV.

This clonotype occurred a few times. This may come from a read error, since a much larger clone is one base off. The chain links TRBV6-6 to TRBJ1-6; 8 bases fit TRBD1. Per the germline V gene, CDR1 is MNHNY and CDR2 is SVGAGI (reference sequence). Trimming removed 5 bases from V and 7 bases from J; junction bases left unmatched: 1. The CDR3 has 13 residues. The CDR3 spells CASSRDRNSPLHF. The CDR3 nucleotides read TGTGCCAGCAGTAGGGACAGGAATTCACCCCTCCACTTT.